This is a list of T cell receptor beta chains from one sample in a study of regulatory T cells in long-lasting Graves disease. MiXCR, run by TCRdb on the multiplex PCR reads, gives a single entry per CDR3 protein. Of 350,000 to 450,000 distinct CDR3 sequences detected, 15% appear once; the ten largest clones hold roughly a sixth. This sample also appeared in a second study, on T cells in Graves' hyperthyroidism and ophthalmopathy.

The sequencing here drew on peripheral blood mononuclear cells (PBMCs), taken at new diagnosis, from a patient treated with antithyroid drugs. These receptors originate from a woman aged 30 to 39 with Graves disease. Each CDR3 is given with its conserved first and last residue. Fields, in order: J gene, V gene, CDR3 protein.

TRBJ2-3 | TRBV7-3 | CASSSGGGTDTQYF
TRBJ1-5 | TRBV28 | CASSSYRIHQPQHF
TRBJ1-2 | TRBV5-1 | CASSLRDRVVPNYGYTF
TRBJ1-1 | TRBV11-2 | CASSLGARDTEAFF
TRBJ2-4 | TRBV11-1 | CASSSGILPRDIQYF
TRBJ2-3 | TRBV12-3/TRBV12-4 | CASSPLRVGDTQYF
TRBJ2-3 | TRBV14 | CASSQGSSWYRTDTQYF
TRBJ2-5 | TRBV20-1 | CSARAYRDRGSGAQYF
TRBJ1-1 | TRBV15 | CATSRKTGGRTEAFF
TRBJ2-3 | TRBV7-8 | CASSLVAGTGMVTDTQYF
TRBJ1-2 | TRBV10-3 | CAITPQTQSSYGHTF
TRBJ2-3 | TRBV29-1 | CSVAQRQWSTDTQYF
TRBJ2-2 | TRBV24-1 | CATSRTGPGELFF
TRBJ2-3 | TRBV18 | CASSPPPSVDTQYF
TRBJ2-6 | TRBV5-1 | CASSLVRSGANVLTF
- | TRBV27 | CASSLVWLAGSGGAQYF
TRBJ2-1 | TRBV12-3/TRBV12-4 | CASSSLYLTANNEQFF